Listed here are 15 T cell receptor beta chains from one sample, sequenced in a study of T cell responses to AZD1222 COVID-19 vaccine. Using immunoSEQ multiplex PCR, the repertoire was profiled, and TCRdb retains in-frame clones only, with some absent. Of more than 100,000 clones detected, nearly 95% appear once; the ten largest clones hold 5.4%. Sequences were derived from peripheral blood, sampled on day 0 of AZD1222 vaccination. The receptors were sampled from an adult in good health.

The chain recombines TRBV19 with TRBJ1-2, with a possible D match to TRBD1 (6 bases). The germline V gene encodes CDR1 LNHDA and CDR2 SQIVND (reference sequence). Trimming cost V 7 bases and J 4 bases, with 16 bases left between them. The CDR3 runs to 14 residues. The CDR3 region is CASTFSGTPYGYTF. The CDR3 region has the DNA TGTGCCAGTACCTTCTCCGGGACACCCTATGGCTACACCTTC.

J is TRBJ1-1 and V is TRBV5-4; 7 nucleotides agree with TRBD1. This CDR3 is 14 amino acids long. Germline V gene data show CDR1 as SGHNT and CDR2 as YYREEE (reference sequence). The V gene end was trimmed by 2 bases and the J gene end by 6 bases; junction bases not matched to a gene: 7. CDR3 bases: TGTGCCAGCAGCTTACAGGGGCGGGATGCTGAAGCTTTCTTT. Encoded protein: CASSLQGRDAEAFF.

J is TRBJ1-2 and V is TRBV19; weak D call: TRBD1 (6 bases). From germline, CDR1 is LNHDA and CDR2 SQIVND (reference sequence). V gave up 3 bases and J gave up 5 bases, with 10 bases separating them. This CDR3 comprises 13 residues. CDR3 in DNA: TGTGCCAGTAGTATTTCAGGGGCATATGGCTACACCTTC. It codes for CASSISGAYGYTF.

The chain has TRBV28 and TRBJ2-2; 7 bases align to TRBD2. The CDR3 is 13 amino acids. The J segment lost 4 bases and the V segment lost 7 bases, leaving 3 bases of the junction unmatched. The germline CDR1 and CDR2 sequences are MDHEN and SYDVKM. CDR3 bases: TGTGCCAGCACCCCGGGAGGCACCGGGGAGCTGTTTTTT. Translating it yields CASTPGGTGELFF.

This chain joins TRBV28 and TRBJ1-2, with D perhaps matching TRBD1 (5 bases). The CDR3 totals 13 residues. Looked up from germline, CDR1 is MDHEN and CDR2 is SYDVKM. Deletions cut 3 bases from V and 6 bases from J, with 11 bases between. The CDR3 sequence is CASSFEGEDGYTF. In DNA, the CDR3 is TGTGCCAGCAGTTTCGAAGGGGAGGATGGCTACACCTTC.

In DNA form, the CDR3 reads TGCAGCGTTGAGACAGGGCACCTTAACTATGGCTACACCTTC. Translated: CSVETGHLNYGYTF. The J gene is TRBJ1-2, the V gene TRBV29-1; TRBD1 matches 7 bases. The germline CDR1 and CDR2 sequences are SQVTM and ANQGSEA. The CDR3 is 14 amino acids. J was trimmed by 1 base and V by 3 bases; bases with no gene match: 5. Drawing the rest from reference TRBV29-1 and TRBJ1-2, the complete variable domain is SAVISQKPSRDICQRGTSLTIQCQVDSQVTMMFWYRQQPGQSLTLIATANQGSEATYESGFVIDKFPISRPNLTFSTLTVSNMSPEDSSIYLCSVETGHLNYGYTFGSGTRLTVV.

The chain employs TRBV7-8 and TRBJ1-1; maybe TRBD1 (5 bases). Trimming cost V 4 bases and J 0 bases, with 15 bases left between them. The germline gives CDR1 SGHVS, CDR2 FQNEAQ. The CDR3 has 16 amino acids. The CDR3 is CASSSVRRDMNTEAFF. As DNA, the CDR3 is TGTGCCAGCAGCTCGGTTCGCAGGGATATGAACACTGAAGCTTTCTTT. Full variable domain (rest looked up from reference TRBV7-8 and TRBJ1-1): GAGVSQSPRYKVAKRGQDVALRCDPISGHVSLFWYQQALGQGPEFLTYFQNEAQLDKSGLPSDRFFAERPEGSVSTLKIQRTQQEDSAVYLCASSSVRRDMNTEAFFGQGTRLTVV.

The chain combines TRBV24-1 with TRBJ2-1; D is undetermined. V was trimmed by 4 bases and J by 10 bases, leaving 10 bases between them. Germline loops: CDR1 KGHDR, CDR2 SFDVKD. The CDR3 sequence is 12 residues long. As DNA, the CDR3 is TGTGCCACCAGTGAAGGATTTGGGGAGCAGTTCTTC. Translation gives CATSEGFGEQFF.

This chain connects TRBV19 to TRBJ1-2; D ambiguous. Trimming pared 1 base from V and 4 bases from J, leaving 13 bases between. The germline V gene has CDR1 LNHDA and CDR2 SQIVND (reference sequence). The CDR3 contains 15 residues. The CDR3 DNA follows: TGTGCCAGTAGTATAGTCCAGACACCGACCTATGGCTACACCTTC. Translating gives CASSIVQTPTYGYTF.

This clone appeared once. The chain's CDR3 is CASSLWGQGYEQYF. The CDR3 DNA reads as TGTGCCAGCAGCTTGTGGGGACAGGGCTACGAGCAGTACTTC. The rearrangement joins TRBV5-6 to TRBJ2-7, with 9 bases identical to TRBD1. Per the germline V gene, CDR1 is SGHDT and CDR2 is YYEEEE. V was pared by 1 base and J by 3 bases, with 2 bases of the junction left unmatched. CDR3 length: 14 amino acids.

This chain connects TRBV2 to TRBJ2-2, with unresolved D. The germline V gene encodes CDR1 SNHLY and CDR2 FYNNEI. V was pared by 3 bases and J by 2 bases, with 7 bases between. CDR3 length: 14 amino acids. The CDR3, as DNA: TGTGCCAGCAGTGATAAGGGAAACACCGGGGAGCTGTTTTTT. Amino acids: CASSDKGNTGELFF.

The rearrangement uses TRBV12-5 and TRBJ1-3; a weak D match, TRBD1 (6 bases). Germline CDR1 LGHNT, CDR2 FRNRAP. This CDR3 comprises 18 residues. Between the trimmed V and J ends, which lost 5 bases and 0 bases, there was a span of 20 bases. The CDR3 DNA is TGTGCTAGTGGTCCCCATCCGGGACACCTAAGCTCTGGAAACACCATATATTTT. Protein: CASGPHPGHLSSGNTIYF.

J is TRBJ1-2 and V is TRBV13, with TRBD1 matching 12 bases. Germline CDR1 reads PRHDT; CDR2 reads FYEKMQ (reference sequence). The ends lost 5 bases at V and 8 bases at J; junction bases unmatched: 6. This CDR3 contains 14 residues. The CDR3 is CASSDGTGGTGYTF. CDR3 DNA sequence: TGTGCCAGCAGCGACGGGACAGGGGGCACGGGCTACACCTTC.

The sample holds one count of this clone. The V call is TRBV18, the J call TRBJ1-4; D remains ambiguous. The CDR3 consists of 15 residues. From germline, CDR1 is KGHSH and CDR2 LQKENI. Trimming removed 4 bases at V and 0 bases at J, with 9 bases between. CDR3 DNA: TGTGCCAGCTCACTACCGACGGCAACTAATGAAAAACTGTTTTTT. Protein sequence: CASSLPTATNEKLFF.

In DNA form, the CDR3 reads TGTGCCAGCAGCCAGGTGGACCGAACCTACGAGCAGTACTTC. Its translation: CASSQVDRTYEQYF. This sequence joins TRBV3-1 (or the pseudogene TRBV3-2) and TRBJ2-7; D is ambiguous. The V end was cut by 3 bases, the J end by 2 bases, with 11 bases between. CDR3 size: 14 residues. Germline-derived CDR1 and CDR2 are LGHDT and YNNKEL (reference sequence).